One and the same sample provided the 23 T cell receptor beta chains below, sequenced in a study of OX40 agonist ivuxolimab in advanced cancers. Measured with immunoSEQ multiplex PCR; TCRdb has only the in-frame clones, and not every one. The sample records more than 20,000 clones, 75% to 85% being singletons. The sequencing here drew on CD4+ or CD8+ T cells sorted from blood, taken in a trial of the OX40 agonist ivuxolimab. These receptor sequences come from an adult with an advanced solid tumor such as melanoma, head and neck, liver or kidney cancer.

The CDR3 loop is CASIGVGELTDTQYF. The CDR3 coding sequence is TGTGCCAGCATCGGGGTGGGCGAACTCACAGATACGCAGTATTTT. This rearrangement joins TRBV2 to TRBJ2-3; a weak D match, TRBD2 (5 bases). The germline V gene has CDR1 SNHLY and CDR2 FYNNEI. V lost 7 bases, J lost 2 bases, and 16 bases lay in between. The CDR3 sequence is 15 residues long.

The V gene is TRBV9, the J gene TRBJ2-1; D is possibly TRBD1 or TRBD2 (6 bases each). The CDR3 consists of 16 residues. From germline, CDR1 is SGDLS and CDR2 YYNGEE. V lost 2 bases to trimming and J lost 8 bases, with 20 bases between them. Here the CDR3 DNA reads TGTGCCAGCAGCGTTGGCCCTAAGGGGGGCGCATATGAGCAGTTCTTC. It translates to CASSVGPKGGAYEQFF.

The rearrangement links TRBV19 to TRBJ2-3, with a weak D call TRBD2 (6 bases). The V end was cut by 3 bases, the J end by 6 bases, with 13 bases between. The CDR3 extends over 14 amino acids. CDR1 is LNHDA and CDR2 is SQIVND in the germline V gene (reference sequence). CDR3 bases: TGTGCCAGTAGTATCGGGCTAGCGATGGATACGCAGTATTTT. Translated: CASSIGLAMDTQYF.

V is TRBV10-2 and J is TRBJ1-5; no reliable D call. The CDR3 has 16 amino acids. Germline V gene data show CDR1 as WSHSY and CDR2 as SAAADI. Trimming shortened V by 0 bases and J by 0 bases, and 9 bases separated the two germline ends. CDR3: CASSESPGNSNQPQHF. The CDR3 region has the DNA TGCGCCAGCAGTGAGTCCCCGGGGAATAGCAATCAGCCCCAGCATTTT.

This chain's CDR3 is CASISKNYGYTF. CDR3 sequence (DNA): TGTGCCAGCATCTCTAAGAATTATGGCTACACCTTC. This chain connects TRBV6-8 to TRBJ1-2, with D unclear. V lost 7 bases and J 5 bases, leaving 11 bases between the germline ends. CDR1 is MNHGY, CDR2 SAAAGT, per germline. This CDR3 is built from 12 residues.

V gene TRBV19 combines with J gene TRBJ2-3; weak D call: TRBD2 (7 bases). This CDR3 is 16 amino acids long. V gave up 5 bases and J gave up 8 bases, with 23 bases separating them. CDR1 LNHDA and CDR2 SQIVND come from the germline V gene (reference sequence). The chain's CDR3 is CASSLRAGAGGGTQYF. The CDR3 DNA is TGTGCCAGTAGTCTTCGGGCGGGGGCCGGCGGGGGTACGCAGTATTTT.

V usage is TRBV19 and J usage is TRBJ1-4, with D unclear. Germline assignment: CDR1 LNHDA and CDR2 SQIVND (reference sequence). The CDR3 sequence is 15 residues long. Trimming left V 7 bases short and J 0 bases short, with 12 bases between. CDR3 in amino acids: CASTRNPATNEKLFF. CDR3 DNA: TGTGCCAGTACTAGAAATCCAGCAACTAATGAAAAACTGTTTTTT.

The genes are TRBV11-2 and TRBJ2-7, with 15 bases aligning to TRBD2. There are 17 residues in the CDR3. The junction had 5 bases not matched to a gene; V was cut back by 0 bases and J by 5 bases. Germline CDR1 SGHAT, CDR2 FQNNGV. CDR3 residues: CASSLERTSGGAHEQYF. The CDR3, as DNA: TGTGCCAGCAGCTTAGAAAGGACTAGCGGGGGGGCACACGAGCAGTACTTC. Complete variable domain (other parts from reference TRBV11-2 and TRBJ2-7): EAGVAQSPRYKIIEKRQSVAFWCNPISGHATLYWYQQILGQGPKLLIQFQNNGVVDDSQLPKDRFSAERLKGVDSTLKIQPAKLEDSAVYLCASSLERTSGGAHEQYFGPGTRLTVT.

This clone has only one observation. The chain is built from TRBV7-9 and TRBJ1-5; D possibly corresponds to TRBD1 (6 bases). CDR1 and CDR2 from the germline V gene are SEHNR and FQNEAQ (reference sequence). The ends were cut back, 5 bases at V and 6 bases at J, with 20 bases in the middle. The CDR3 runs 16 residues. CDR3 DNA: TGTGCCAGCAGCCCCCCGGGGGGGGCGGTAGGTCAGCCCCAGCATTTT. As protein: CASSPPGGAVGQPQHF.

The rearrangement joins TRBV7-3 to TRBJ2-2; unclear D gene. The CDR3 consists of 16 residues. Deletions cut 2 bases from V and 2 bases from J, with 12 bases between. CDR1 is SGHTA, CDR2 FQGTGA, per germline. The CDR3 reads CASSLDILLNTGELFF. DNA of the CDR3: TGTGCCAGCAGCTTAGACATTCTCCTTAACACCGGGGAGCTGTTTTTT.

This chain links TRBV6-5 with TRBJ2-7; no clear D. Looked up from germline, CDR1 is MNHEY and CDR2 is SVGAGI. V lost 6 bases and J 2 bases, leaving 8 bases between the germline ends. This CDR3 is 12 amino acids long. The CDR3 bases are TGTGCCAGCAGGAGCACAACCTACGAGCAGTACTTC. It yields the protein CASRSTTYEQYF.

The chain recombines TRBV28 with TRBJ2-3; D might be TRBD1 or TRBD2, each matching 5 bases. The germline gives CDR1 MDHEN, CDR2 SYDVKM. The length of the CDR3 is 14 residues. Between the trimmed V and J ends, which lost 6 bases and 1 base, there was a span of 11 bases. CDR3 bases: TGTGCCAGCAGAGGGGAGTTGGGCACAGATACGCAGTATTTT. Translation gives CASRGELGTDTQYF.

The rearrangement uses TRBV6-6 and TRBJ2-1; D is ambiguous. The germline gives CDR1 MNHNY, CDR2 SVGAGI (reference sequence). This CDR3 has 13 amino acids. The V gene lost 0 bases and the J gene lost 7 bases, with 7 bases spanning the gap. This chain's CDR3 is CASSYSQRNEQFF. The CDR3 nucleotides read TGTGCCAGCAGTTACTCCCAAAGGAATGAGCAGTTCTTC.

The chain links TRBV28 to TRBJ2-7; 9 bases line up with TRBD1. V lost 2 bases to trimming and J lost 5 bases; unmatched junction nucleotides: 10. The CDR3 has 16 residues. Germline lookup yields CDR1 MDHEN and CDR2 SYDVKM. The CDR3 nucleotides read TGTGCCAGCAGTTTACCCCCCGGGACAGGGTTTAACGAGCAGTACTTC. Encoded protein: CASSLPPGTGFNEQYF.

This clone was observed a single time. This chain links TRBV7-9 with TRBJ2-2, with D hard to call. Germline V CDR1 and CDR2: SEHNR, FQNEAQ (reference sequence). V was trimmed by 5 bases and J by 4 bases, leaving 14 bases between them. CDR3 length equals 15 residues. The CDR3 protein is CASSLQPLGTGELFF. In DNA, the CDR3 is TGTGCCAGCAGCCTTCAGCCTCTAGGCACCGGGGAGCTGTTTTTT. Full variable domain (missing parts from reference TRBV7-9 and TRBJ2-2): DTGVSQNPRHKITKRGQNVTFRCDPISEHNRLYWYRQTLGQGPEFLTYFQNEAQLEKSRLLSDRFSAERPKGSFSTLEIQRTEQGDSAMYLCASSLQPLGTGELFFGEGSRLTVL.

The V and J genes are TRBV29-1 and TRBJ2-7, with 12 nucleotides matching TRBD1. In germline, CDR1 is SQVTM, CDR2 ANQGSEA. Trimming removed 7 bases from V and 6 bases from J; junction bases left unmatched: 10. This CDR3 is built from 14 residues. CDR3 nucleotides: TGCAGCGCATACGGGAGGGGACAGGGGGCCGAGCAGTACTTC. The encoded protein is CSAYGRGQGAEQYF.

J is TRBJ1-1 and V is TRBV19; 7 positions agree with TRBD1. The germline V gene encodes CDR1 LNHDA and CDR2 SQIVND (reference sequence). V was clipped by 7 bases and J by 3 bases; unmatched bases: 2. The CDR3 consists of 12 residues. CDR3 sequence (DNA): TGTGCCAGTATGACAGGGCACACTGAAGCTTTCTTT. As protein: CASMTGHTEAFF.

The rearrangement links TRBV5-8 to TRBJ1-2, with 9 bases that match TRBD1. Trimming removed 7 bases from V and 4 bases from J; junction bases left unmatched: 11. The length of the CDR3 is 15 residues. CDR1 and CDR2 (germline): SGHTS, YDEGEE. In DNA form, the CDR3 reads TGTGCCAGCGTCCACCGGGACAGGGTCCTCTATGGCTACACCTTC. Its protein is CASVHRDRVLYGYTF.

This clone was detected once. The gene calls are TRBV7-6 and TRBJ2-5, with TRBD2 identical over 7 bases. Trimming cost V 1 base and J 1 base; bases outside gene matches: 6. CDR3 size: 16 residues. Germline V gene data show CDR1 as SGHVS and CDR2 as FNYEAQ. CDR3 amino acids: CASSLETSRGQETQYF. CDR3 nucleotides: TGTGCCAGCAGCTTAGAGACTAGCCGGGGCCAAGAGACCCAGTACTTC.

The chain couples TRBV5-4 to TRBJ2-3; D not resolved. Germline lookup yields CDR1 SGHNT and CDR2 YYREEE (reference sequence). The CDR3 spans 10 residues. V lost 7 bases, J lost 3 bases, and 3 bases lay in between. CDR3 in amino acids: CASLTDTQYF. The CDR3 bases are TGTGCCAGCCTTACAGATACGCAGTATTTT.

V gene TRBV27 combines with J gene TRBJ1-1; D remains unclear. This CDR3 is built from 13 residues. The germline V gene encodes CDR1 MNHEY and CDR2 SMNVEV (reference sequence). V lost 6 bases, J lost 5 bases, and 13 bases lay in between. CDR3 loop: CASSSLGATEAFF. The CDR3 DNA sequence: TGTGCCAGCAGCTCCCTGGGAGCGACTGAAGCTTTCTTT.

This chain uses TRBV5-4 with TRBJ1-1; D remains ambiguous. With 3 bases removed from V and 3 bases from J, the gap between germline ends came to 9 bases. The CDR3 consists of 13 residues. Germline V lookup: CDR1 SGHNT, CDR2 YYREEE (reference sequence). This CDR3 reads CASSYNGDTEAFF. The DNA for the CDR3 is TGTGCCAGCAGCTATAATGGGGACACTGAAGCTTTCTTT.

V is TRBV6-1 and J is TRBJ2-5, with D unresolved. This CDR3 is built from 14 residues. CDR1 MNHNS and CDR2 SASEGT come from the germline V gene. V was pared by 7 bases and J by 4 bases, with 16 bases between. The CDR3 sequence is CASTTLLGVETQYF. In DNA, the CDR3 is TGTGCCAGCACCACGCTTCTTGGGGTAGAGACCCAGTACTTC.